Following are 10 T cell receptor beta chains from one sample sequenced in a study of blood T cell repertoires in COVID-19 (dated by TCRdb to about 2020). Library construction relied on the immunoSEQ multiplex PCR assay. The table comes from immuneACCESS by way of TCRdb, which keeps in-frame sequences with V and J called. Part of the clones is missing from these tables; in studies checked, under half for an unresolved V gene and the rest for unknown reasons. The sample includes tens of thousands of clones, with around 76% observed a single time. The ten top clones hold around half of the sample. Material: peripheral blood. These receptors all come from an elderly woman with acute or convalescent COVID-19.

The rearrangement joins TRBV28 to TRBJ1-5, with TRBD1 identical over 7 bases. In germline, CDR1 is MDHEN, CDR2 SYDVKM. This CDR3 contains 12 residues. The trim removed 8 bases at V and 4 bases at J, leaving 2 bases unmatched. The chain's CDR3 is CASATGNQPQHF. For the CDR3, the DNA is TGTGCCAGCGCGACAGGGAATCAGCCCCAGCATTTT.

The DNA for the CDR3 is TGCGCCAGCAGCCGAACCACTAGCGGGAGTTACAATGAGCAGTTCTTC. It codes for CASSRTTSGSYNEQFF. The gene calls are TRBV4-1 and TRBJ2-1, with 11 bases identical to TRBD2. The CDR3 runs to 16 residues. With V trimmed by 4 bases and J by 4 bases, 6 bases remained unmatched. CDR1 is MGHRA, CDR2 YSYEKL, per germline.

The V call is TRBV5-5, the J call TRBJ2-1; 8 nucleotides line up with TRBD1. Per germline, CDR1 SGHKS and CDR2 YYEKEE (reference sequence). This CDR3 region has 15 residues. Germline trimming cut 1 base from V and 9 bases from J; bases unmatched to any gene: 9. CDR3 amino acids: CASSLSPTGAGEQFF. As DNA, the CDR3 is TGTGCCAGCAGCTTGAGCCCGACAGGGGCAGGTGAGCAGTTCTTC.

The genes are TRBV4-1 and TRBJ2-1; no firm D call. There are 13 residues in the CDR3. Trimming stripped 2 bases from V and 13 bases from J, with 15 bases between. Per the germline V gene, CDR1 is MGHRA and CDR2 is YSYEKL. CDR3 nucleotides: TGCGCCAGCAGCCAAATCGTACTACCCCCCCAGTTCTTC. Its translation: CASSQIVLPPQFF.

This clone appeared once. The V and J genes are TRBV6-5 and TRBJ2-5; 13 bases map to TRBD2. This CDR3 is 15 amino acids long. CDR1 and CDR2 from the germline V gene are MNHEY and SVGAGI. Germline trimming cut 7 bases from V and 5 bases from J; bases unmatched to any gene: 7. This CDR3 is CASTLLAGGWETQYF. The CDR3, as DNA: TGTGCCAGCACCTTACTAGCGGGAGGGTGGGAGACCCAGTACTTC.

This clone was seen once. The chain recombines TRBV4-1 with TRBJ1-1, with D possibly matching TRBD1 (6 bases). Germline V lookup: CDR1 MGHRA, CDR2 YSYEKL. This CDR3 has 17 amino acids. With 0 bases removed from V and 0 bases from J, the gap between germline ends came to 14 bases. The CDR3 here is CASSQEGQGRMNTEAFF. The CDR3 DNA is TGCGCCAGCAGCCAAGAGGGGCAGGGGCGGATGAACACTGAAGCTTTCTTT.

In its sample, this clone was seen a few times. The chain recombines TRBV13 with TRBJ1-1, with TRBD1 matching 7 bases. V shed 5 bases and J 4 bases; nucleotides not matched to a gene: 10. Germline V CDR1 and CDR2: PRHDT, FYEKMQ (reference sequence). The CDR3 runs to 15 residues. The CDR3: CASSTPTGWGTEAFF. Here the CDR3 DNA reads TGTGCCAGCAGCACCCCGACAGGGTGGGGCACTGAAGCTTTCTTT. Complete variable domain (other parts from reference TRBV13 and TRBJ1-1): AAGVIQSPRHLIKEKRETATLKCYPIPRHDTVYWYQQGPGQDPQFLISFYEKMQSDKGSIPDRFSAQQFSDYHSELNMSSLELGDSALYFCASSTPTGWGTEAFFGQGTRLTVV.

This clone was counted a few times. This rearrangement joins TRBV4-1 to TRBJ2-3; TRBD2 might be the D (6 bases). The CDR3 is 16 amino acids. Germline CDR1 MGHRA, CDR2 YSYEKL. Trimming took 7 bases from V and 0 from J, leaving 17 bases between them. The CDR3: CASKKGAGTSTDTQYF. DNA of the CDR3: TGCGCCAGCAAGAAGGGAGCGGGTACTAGCACAGATACGCAGTATTTT.

The chain links TRBV11-2 to TRBJ2-1; 7 positions agree with TRBD2. CDR3 size: 14 residues. V was pared by 1 base and J by 7 bases, with 4 bases of the junction left unmatched. In germline, CDR1 is SGHAT, CDR2 FQNNGV. The CDR3 region is CASSLASGNNEQFF. CDR3 nucleotides: TGTGCCAGCAGCTTAGCGAGCGGGAATAATGAGCAGTTCTTC.

The genes are TRBV7-3 and TRBJ2-7; tentative D call: TRBD1 (6 bases). Germline V lookup: CDR1 SGHTA, CDR2 FQGTGA. Trimming pared 3 bases from V and 3 bases from J, leaving 9 bases between. The CDR3 runs to 13 residues. The DNA of the CDR3 is TGTGCCAGCAGCTTGGGGGCGGGCTACGAGCAGTACTTC. Translation: CASSLGAGYEQYF.